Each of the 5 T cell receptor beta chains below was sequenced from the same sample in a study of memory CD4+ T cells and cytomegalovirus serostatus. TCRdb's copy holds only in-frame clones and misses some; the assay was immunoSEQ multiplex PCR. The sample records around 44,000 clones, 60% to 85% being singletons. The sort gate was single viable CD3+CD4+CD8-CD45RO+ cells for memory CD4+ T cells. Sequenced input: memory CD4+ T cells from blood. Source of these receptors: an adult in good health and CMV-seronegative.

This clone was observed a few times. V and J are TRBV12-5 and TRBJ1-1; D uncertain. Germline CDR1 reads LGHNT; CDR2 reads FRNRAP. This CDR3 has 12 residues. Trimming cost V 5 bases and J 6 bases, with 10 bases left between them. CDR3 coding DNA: TGTGCTAGTGGTCAGGATCCCTCTGAAGCTTTCTTT. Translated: CASGQDPSEAFF.

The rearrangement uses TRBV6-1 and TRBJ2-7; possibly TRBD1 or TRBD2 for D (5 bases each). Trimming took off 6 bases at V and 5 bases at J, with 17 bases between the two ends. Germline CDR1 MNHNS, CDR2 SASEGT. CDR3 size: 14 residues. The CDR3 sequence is CASSPPGRQNEQYF. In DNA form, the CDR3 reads TGTGCCAGCAGCCCCCCGGGGCGACAGAACGAGCAGTACTTC.

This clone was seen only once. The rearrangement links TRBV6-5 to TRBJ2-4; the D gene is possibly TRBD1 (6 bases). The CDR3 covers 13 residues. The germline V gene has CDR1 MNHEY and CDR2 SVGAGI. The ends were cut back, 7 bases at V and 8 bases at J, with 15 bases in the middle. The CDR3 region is CASTLTGTDIQYF. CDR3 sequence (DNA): TGTGCCAGCACCCTAACAGGGACGGACATTCAGTACTTC.

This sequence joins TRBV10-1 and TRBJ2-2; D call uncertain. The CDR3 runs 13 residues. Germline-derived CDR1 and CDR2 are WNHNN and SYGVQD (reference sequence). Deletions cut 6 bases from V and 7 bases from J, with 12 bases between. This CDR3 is CASRASRVGELFF. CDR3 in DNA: TGCGCCAGCAGGGCAAGTAGAGTCGGGGAGCTGTTTTTT.

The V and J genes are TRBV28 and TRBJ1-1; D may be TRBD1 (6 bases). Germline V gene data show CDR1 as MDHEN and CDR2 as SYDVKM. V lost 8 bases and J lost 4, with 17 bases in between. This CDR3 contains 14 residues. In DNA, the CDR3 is TGTGCCAGCGGCACCGGGGGGCTACTCACTGAAGCTTTCTTT. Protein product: CASGTGGLLTEAFF.